This T cell receptor (beta chain) was recovered during a study of blood T cell repertoires in COVID-19. Trimming left V 8 bases short and J 5 bases short, with 12 bases between. Germline V gives CDR1 MNHEY, CDR2 SVGAGI. The CDR3 consists of 12 residues. Sequencing was performed with immunoSEQ multiplex PCR; in TCRdb, only in-frame clones are kept and a portion is missing. The table shows approximately 60,000 clones, with around 87% occurring only once. Sequenced sample: peripheral blood. This sequence joins TRBV6-5 and TRBJ1-2; D remains ambiguous. This clonotype was obtained from a man between 60 and 75 years old with active or convalescent COVID-19. The CDR3 protein is CASAAGGYGYTF. Written as DNA, the CDR3 is TGTGCCAGCGCAGCGGGCGGGTATGGCTACACCTTC.